These 27 T cell receptor beta chains came from one sample sequenced in a study of OX40 agonist ivuxolimab in advanced cancers. Produced via immunoSEQ multiplex PCR; TCRdb's table is partial and in-frame only. Found here are roughly 30,000 clones, over 80% of them singletons; the top ten hold approximately 4.8%. The sequencing used CD4+ or CD8+ T cells sorted from blood, collected in a trial of the OX40 agonist ivuxolimab. The receptor set was obtained from an adult with an advanced solid tumor such as melanoma, head and neck, liver or kidney cancer.

This clone came up a few times. The genes are TRBV2 and TRBJ2-7; TRBD2 agrees at 7 bases. CDR3 length equals 15 residues. V was pared by 3 bases and J by 2 bases, with 7 bases of the junction left unmatched. Germline CDR1 reads SNHLY; CDR2 reads FYNNEI. Here the CDR3 reads CASSDLGGGTYEQYV. CDR3 DNA: TGTGCCAGCAGTGATCTTGGCGGGGGAACCTACGAGCAGTACGTC.

V usage is TRBV6-5 and J usage is TRBJ2-1, with TRBD2 matching 14 bases. Germline CDR1 is MNHEY and CDR2 is SVGAGI. This CDR3 comprises 15 residues. V lost 2 bases and J lost 6; bases outside the gene matches: 0. The CDR3 region has the DNA TGTGCCAGCAGTTACGGACTAGCGGGGGGCAATGAGCAGTTCTTC. This sequence encodes CASSYGLAGGNEQFF.

The chain joins TRBV6-1 to TRBJ2-7; TRBD1 agrees at 9 bases. Germline loops: CDR1 MNHNS, CDR2 SASEGT. V lost 10 bases to trimming and J lost 3 bases; unmatched junction nucleotides: 4. The CDR3 length is 12 residues. The CDR3 coding sequence is TGTGCCACCACGGGACAGGGCTACGAGCAGTACGTC. It codes for CATTGQGYEQYV.

CDR3 amino acids: CASSFVPPEKLFF. The CDR3 DNA is TGTGCCAGCAGTTTCGTACCACCAGAAAAACTGTTTTTT. The chain joins TRBV27 to TRBJ1-4; unclear D gene. Germline loops: CDR1 MNHEY, CDR2 SMNVEV (reference sequence). The CDR3 contains 13 residues. V dropped 3 bases and J dropped 8 bases, with 10 bases sitting between them. The full variable domain, with the rest looked up from reference TRBV27 and TRBJ1-4, is EAQVTQNPRYLITVTGKKLTVTCSQNMNHEYMSWYRQDPGLGLRQIYYSMNVEVTDKGDVPEGYKVSRKEKRNFPLILESPSPNQTSLYFCASSFVPPEKLFFGSGTQLSVL.

Concerning this clone itself: The identical CDR3 is also encoded by other nucleotide sequences in the sample. CDR3 sequence (DNA): TGTGCCAGCAGCGGCGATGGCTACGAGCAGTACTTC. This gives the protein CASSGDGYEQYF. The J gene is TRBJ2-7, the V gene TRBV9; no firm D call. The germline CDR1 and CDR2 sequences are SGDLS and YYNGEE. The CDR3 covers 12 residues. V gave up 3 bases and J gave up 3 bases, with 7 bases separating them.

This clone was picked up one time. The V call is TRBV29-1, the J call TRBJ2-7; 11 nucleotides align to TRBD2. The CDR3 is made up of 16 amino acids. Germline CDR1 is SQVTM and CDR2 is ANQGSEA. V lost 0 bases and J lost 4; bases outside the gene matches: 8. CDR3 in DNA: TGCAGCGTTGAAGAGGCAACTAGCGGGAGATTGTACGAGCAGTACTTC. Amino acid sequence: CSVEEATSGRLYEQYF.

V and J are TRBV5-1 and TRBJ1-1; possibly TRBD1 for D (5 bases). Trimming took off 3 bases at V and 1 base at J, with 10 bases between the two ends. The CDR3 runs to 14 residues. Germline CDR1 reads SGHRS; CDR2 reads YFSETQ. CDR3 residues: CASSWRGKNTEAFF. The DNA for the CDR3 is TGCGCCAGCAGCTGGCGGGGCAAGAACACTGAAGCTTTCTTT.

The rearrangement uses TRBV15 and TRBJ2-7; D is possibly TRBD1 or TRBD2 (5 bases each). The V gene lost 2 bases and the J gene lost 0 bases, with 8 bases spanning the gap. CDR1 is LNHNV and CDR2 is YYDKDF in the germline V gene (reference sequence). The CDR3 has 14 amino acids. CDR3 bases: TGTGCCACCAGCAGATCGGGGACCTCCTACGAGCAGTACTTC. Its translation: CATSRSGTSYEQYF.

The chain employs TRBV25-1 and TRBJ2-1; D gene unclear. The CDR3 loop spans 15 amino acids. The germline CDR1 and CDR2 sequences are MGHDK and SYGVNS. V was pared by 5 bases and J by 6 bases, with 17 bases between. The CDR3 loop is CASSLRPGRINEQFF. The CDR3 DNA is TGTGCCAGCAGTCTCCGCCCGGGCAGGATCAATGAGCAGTTCTTC.

V and J are TRBV11-2 and TRBJ2-3; 7 nucleotides match TRBD1. After removal of 1 base from V and 4 bases from J, the junction contained 5 bases not matched to a gene. Germline assignment: CDR1 SGHAT and CDR2 FQNNGV. This CDR3 spans 15 amino acids. As DNA, the CDR3 is TGTGCCAGCAGCTTAGTTGTAGGGGGCGCAGATACGCAGTATTTT. Translating it yields CASSLVVGGADTQYF. The full variable domain, in which reference TRBV11-2 and TRBJ2-3 provide the parts outside the CDR3, is EAGVAQSPRYKIIEKRQSVAFWCNPISGHATLYWYQQILGQGPKLLIQFQNNGVVDDSQLPKDRFSAERLKGVDSTLKIQPAKLEDSAVYLCASSLVVGGADTQYFGPGTRLTVL.

The CDR3 region is CASSIPQGAKNIQYF. As DNA, the CDR3 is TGTGCCAGCAGCATTCCCCAGGGGGCCAAAAACATTCAGTACTTC. The chain uses TRBV5-8 and TRBJ2-4; a possible D gene is TRBD1 (6 bases). Germline CDR1 SGHTS, CDR2 YDEGEE. Trimming pared 4 bases from V and 1 base from J, leaving 12 bases between. This CDR3 has 15 amino acids.

V and J are TRBV7-9 and TRBJ1-6, with TRBD1 as a possible D gene (5 bases). Germline CDR1 and CDR2: SEHNR and FQNEAQ (reference sequence). V was shortened by 5 bases and J by 4 bases, with 12 bases between the two germline ends. The CDR3 extends over 15 amino acids. DNA for the CDR3: TGTGCCAGCAGCGACGTACAGGAGTATAATTCACCCCTCCACTTT. This codes for CASSDVQEYNSPLHF.

In its sample, this clone was seen once. The chain links TRBV19 to TRBJ1-1; TRBD1 might be the D (6 bases). Trimming cost V 7 bases and J 1 base, with 16 bases left between them. Germline V gives CDR1 LNHDA, CDR2 SQIVND (reference sequence). This CDR3 has 15 residues. In nucleotides, the CDR3 is TGTGCCAGTAATATCTTCCGGGGGCAGAACACTGAAGCTTTCTTT. Translation gives CASNIFRGQNTEAFF.

This chain connects TRBV7-3 to TRBJ2-3; D is ambiguous. The CDR3 totals 13 residues. Germline V gene lookup returns CDR1 SGHTA and CDR2 FQGTGA. V lost 1 base, J lost 0 bases, and 2 bases lay in between. CDR3 loop: CASSLISTDTQYF. The CDR3 DNA reads as TGTGCCAGCAGCTTAATCAGCACAGATACGCAGTATTTT.

The chain couples TRBV6-1 to TRBJ2-3; D is possibly TRBD2 (6 bases). Trimming pared 6 bases from V and 6 bases from J, leaving 16 bases between. Germline-derived CDR1 and CDR2 are MNHNS and SASEGT. The CDR3 length is 14 residues. CDR3 amino acids: CASSPLGSWDTQYF. The CDR3 bases are TGTGCCAGCAGCCCACTCGGGAGTTGGGATACGCAGTATTTT.

The chain is built from TRBV9 and TRBJ1-5; D unclear. The CDR3 loop spans 14 amino acids. Trimming removed 4 bases at V and 4 bases at J, with 12 bases between. Germline V gene sequence: CDR1 SGDLS, CDR2 YYNGEE. CDR3 region: CASSRAGVNQPQHF. The CDR3 DNA sequence: TGTGCCAGCAGCCGGGCGGGAGTAAATCAGCCCCAGCATTTT.

This chain uses TRBV6-5 with TRBJ2-2; the match to TRBD1 covers 8 bases. Germline CDR1 is MNHEY and CDR2 is SVGAGI. CDR3 length: 13 amino acids. V gave up 6 bases and J gave up 6 bases; unmatched junction bases: 3. CDR3 coding DNA: TGTGCCAGCAGCACAGGGGGAGCCGGGGAGCTGTTTTTT. Residues: CASSTGGAGELFF.

This rearrangement joins TRBV4-3 to TRBJ2-7, with TRBD1 matching over 7 bases. Germline V lookup: CDR1 LGHNA, CDR2 YSLEER. The CDR3 loop spans 16 amino acids. Germline trimming cut 0 bases from V and 3 bases from J; bases unmatched to any gene: 8. CDR3 DNA sequence: TGCGCCAGCAGCCAAGACGCGGTGGCAGGGGGCTACGAGCAGTACTTC. Protein: CASSQDAVAGGYEQYF.

The chain employs TRBV7-9 and TRBJ1-3; D not certain. The germline gives CDR1 SEHNR, CDR2 FQNEAQ (reference sequence). V gave up 6 bases and J gave up 0 bases, with 15 bases separating them. The CDR3 runs to 16 residues. As DNA, the CDR3 is TGTGCCAGCAGACCATTGGATGACTCCTCTGGAAACACCATATATTTT. Protein sequence: CASRPLDDSSGNTIYF.

A word on this clone: Germline is not matched at one junction end, which may reflect a read error. This sequence joins TRBV5-4 and TRBJ2-7; 9 bases are a match to TRBD1. The CDR3 covers 20 residues. CDR1 is SGHNT, CDR2 YYREEE, per germline (reference sequence). In nucleotides, the CDR3 is TGTGCCAGCAGCTATTCAACCGGGACAGGGTCTATAGCGGGCCTCCTCTTAAGGGGTTTC. Protein sequence: CASSYSTGTGSIAGLLLRGF.

The rearrangement uses TRBV7-9 and TRBJ2-1; D is perhaps TRBD2 (7 bases). The CDR3 length is 16 residues. The ends were cut back, 5 bases at V and 8 bases at J, with 22 bases in the middle. The V gene's germline CDR1 is SEHNR and CDR2 FQNEAQ (reference sequence). The CDR3 nucleotides read TGTGCCAGCAGCGAGGGGGGGTGGCAAGATACGTATGAGCAGTTCTTC. Translation gives CASSEGGWQDTYEQFF. The variable domain in full, completed from reference TRBV7-9 and TRBJ2-1, reads DTGVSQNPRHKITKRGQNVTFRCDPISEHNRLYWYRQTLGQGPEFLTYFQNEAQLEKSRLLSDRFSAERPKGSFSTLEIQRTEQGDSAMYLCASSEGGWQDTYEQFFGPGTRLTVL.

The CDR3 reads CASTLGFRAFF. CDR3 nucleotides: TGTGCCAGCACCCTCGGCTTTAGGGCTTTCTTT. V and J are TRBV6-5 and TRBJ1-1; D unresolved. Germline CDR1 reads MNHEY; CDR2 reads SVGAGI. The length of the CDR3 is 11 residues. The V gene lost 7 bases and the J gene lost 11 bases, with 14 bases spanning the gap.

The chain combines TRBV5-6 with TRBJ1-1, with unresolved D. V lost 0 bases and J 0 bases, leaving 9 bases between the germline ends. There are 15 residues in the CDR3. From germline, CDR1 is SGHDT and CDR2 YYEEEE. As DNA, the CDR3 is TGTGCCAGCAGCTTGGAGGCAAGCCTGAACACTGAAGCTTTCTTT. Its translation: CASSLEASLNTEAFF.

The chain links TRBV6-6 to TRBJ1-2; a possible D gene is TRBD1 (5 bases). There are 14 residues in the CDR3. V was clipped by 7 bases and J by 4 bases, with 16 bases between them. CDR1 is MNHNY and CDR2 is SVGAGI in the germline V gene (reference sequence). The CDR3 nucleotides are TGTGCCAGCACCGACCAGGGTGCGGGCTATGGCTACACCTTC. Amino acids: CASTDQGAGYGYTF.

The gene calls are TRBV6-5 and TRBJ1-2; 9 bases are a match to TRBD1. V lost 7 bases, J lost 6 bases, and 6 bases stayed unmatched. The germline V gene has CDR1 MNHEY and CDR2 SVGAGI. This CDR3 is built from 13 residues. CDR3 sequence: CASKTGGVNGYTF. For the CDR3, the DNA is TGTGCCAGCAAGACAGGGGGTGTGAATGGCTACACCTTC.

The chain is built from TRBV11-2 and TRBJ2-1, with D unresolved. The CDR3 loop spans 15 amino acids. Germline V lookup: CDR1 SGHAT, CDR2 FQNNGV. Between the trimmed V and J ends, which lost 2 bases and 7 bases, there was a span of 15 bases. The CDR3 protein is CASSLQLALTNEQFF. The CDR3 bases are TGTGCCAGCAGCTTACAACTTGCCCTAACGAATGAGCAGTTCTTC.

The genes are TRBV28 and TRBJ2-7; 7 nucleotides agree with TRBD1. Germline loops: CDR1 MDHEN, CDR2 SYDVKM. The CDR3 sequence is 16 residues long. The J segment lost 2 bases and the V segment lost 4 bases, leaving 11 bases of the junction unmatched. The CDR3 spells CASSWPPLGTAYEQYF. CDR3 sequence (DNA): TGTGCCAGCAGTTGGCCACCCCTCGGGACAGCCTACGAGCAGTACTTC.